The clone carrying this TCR beta chain was found many times. Its antigen is as yet unknown. These data are taken from a study of T-cell reconstitution after alpha-beta-depleted transplantation in children. Study-wide results and caveats: T-cell numbers and diversity, one year after transplant, stemmed largely from T cells that were newly produced. Some patients' high day-60 TCRbeta diversity was attributed to recipient cells surviving conditioning. Expanded graft clones, several hundred of them, were reportedly the source of alpha-beta T cells about two months after transplant.

Germline-derived CDR1 and CDR2 are LGHNA and YSLEER. Trimming cost V 0 bases and J 14 bases; bases outside gene matches: 7. The CDR3 length is 13 residues. Using unique molecular identifiers, the investigators prepared the TCRbeta library. TCRdb ran MiXCR on the PCR reads and lists one entry per CDR3 protein. The profile shows around 420,000 distinct CDR3 sequences, about a sixth of them singletons. This TCR came from a boy younger than two who had a stem cell transplant for Wiskott-Aldrich syndrome, so the T cells may come from the graft donor. V is TRBV4-3 and J is TRBJ2-1; 7 nucleotides agree with TRBD2. Source: PBMCs, mostly from graft donor cells, taken 360 days after TCRalphabeta/CD19-depleted stem cell transplant. CDR3 sequence (DNA): TGCGCCAGCAGCCAAGATTTGGCTCGGGAGGAGTTCTTC. This gives the protein CASSQDLAREEFF.